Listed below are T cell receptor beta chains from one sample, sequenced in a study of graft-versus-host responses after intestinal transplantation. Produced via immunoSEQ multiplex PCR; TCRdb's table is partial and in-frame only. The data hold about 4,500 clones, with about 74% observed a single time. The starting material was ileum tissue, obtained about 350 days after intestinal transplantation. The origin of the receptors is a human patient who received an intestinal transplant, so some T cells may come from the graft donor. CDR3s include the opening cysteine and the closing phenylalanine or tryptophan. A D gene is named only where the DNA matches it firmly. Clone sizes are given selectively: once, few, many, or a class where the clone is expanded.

cdr3_nt: TGTGCCAGCAGTTTGACAGGGTCCGACTATGGCTACACCTTC
cdr3_aa: CASSLTGSDYGYTF
d_call: TRBD1
clone_size: NA
v_call: TRBV27
cdr3_length: 14
j_call: TRBJ1-2

cdr3_nt: TGTGCCAGCAGCCGCACCGGGACTCACAATGAGCAGTTCTTC
cdr3_aa: CASSRTGTHNEQFF
d_call: NA
clone_size: NA
v_call: TRBV7-9
cdr3_length: 14
j_call: TRBJ2-1

cdr3_nt: TGTGCCAGCAGCTTATTGTCGACAGGGGATGAGCAGTTCTTC
cdr3_aa: CASSLLSTGDEQFF
d_call: TRBD1
clone_size: NA
v_call: TRBV7-3
cdr3_length: 14
j_call: TRBJ2-1

cdr3_nt: TGCAGCGTTGCGCAGGCTCCACGCTCTGGGGCCAACGTCCTGACTTTC
cdr3_aa: CSVAQAPRSGANVLTF
d_call: NA
clone_size: NA
v_call: TRBV29-1
cdr3_length: 16
j_call: TRBJ2-6

cdr3_nt: TGTGCCAGCAGCTTAGCATGGACAGGGGGCGGCTATGGCTACACCTTC
cdr3_aa: CASSLAWTGGGYGYTF
d_call: TRBD1
clone_size: NA
v_call: TRBV7-8
cdr3_length: 16
j_call: TRBJ1-2

cdr3_nt: TGTGCCAGCAGTCCCGTTCGAGGCTCCTACGAGCAGTACTTC
cdr3_aa: CASSPVRGSYEQYF
d_call: NA
clone_size: few
v_call: TRBV28
cdr3_length: 14
j_call: TRBJ2-7

cdr3_nt: TGTGCCACCAGCAGAGATCGGGGTTCTGGAAACACCATATATTTT
cdr3_aa: CATSRDRGSGNTIYF
d_call: NA
clone_size: medium-sized
v_call: TRBV15
cdr3_length: 15
j_call: TRBJ1-3

cdr3_nt: TGTGCCAGCAGTGGGGGACAGGGTACCGGGGAGCTGTTTTTT
cdr3_aa: CASSGGQGTGELFF
d_call: TRBD1
clone_size: NA
v_call: TRBV6-5
cdr3_length: 14
j_call: TRBJ2-2

cdr3_nt: TGTGCCAGCAGTCTCGGACAGGGGGGCTACGAGCAGTACTTC
cdr3_aa: CASSLGQGGYEQYF
d_call: TRBD1
clone_size: large
v_call: TRBV27
cdr3_length: 14
j_call: TRBJ2-7

cdr3_nt: TGTGCCAGCACGGCTAGCGGGAGAACAGATACGCAGTATTTT
cdr3_aa: CASTASGRTDTQYF
d_call: TRBD2
clone_size: NA
v_call: TRBV6-5
cdr3_length: 14
j_call: TRBJ2-3

cdr3_nt: TGTGCCAGCAGTTTATTCACGGGACTTCCTATCTCCGAGCAGTACTTC
cdr3_aa: CASSLFTGLPISEQYF
d_call: NA
clone_size: NA
v_call: TRBV27
cdr3_length: 16
j_call: TRBJ2-7

cdr3_nt: TGCGCCAGCAGCCAGGACAGGGAAGATTCACCCCTCCACTTT
cdr3_aa: CASSQDREDSPLHF
d_call: TRBD1
clone_size: NA
v_call: TRBV5-1
cdr3_length: 14
j_call: TRBJ1-6

cdr3_nt: TGTGCCTGGAGTGTTCTAGCGGGGGGGGGAGATACGCAGTATTTT
cdr3_aa: CAWSVLAGGGDTQYF
d_call: TRBD2
clone_size: NA
v_call: TRBV30
cdr3_length: 15
j_call: TRBJ2-3

cdr3_nt: TGTGCCAGCAGCTCCTACAGGGGTTGGGGCACTGAAGCTTTCTTT
cdr3_aa: CASSSYRGWGTEAFF
d_call: TRBD1
clone_size: NA
v_call: TRBV7-2
cdr3_length: 15
j_call: TRBJ1-1

cdr3_nt: TGTGCCAGCAGTCCTCCTTCCGGGATGATTAATGAAAAACTGTTTTTT
cdr3_aa: CASSPPSGMINEKLFF
d_call: NA
clone_size: NA
v_call: TRBV28
cdr3_length: 16
j_call: TRBJ1-4

cdr3_nt: TGTGCCAGCAGTTACATAACAGATACGCAGTATTTT
cdr3_aa: CASSYITDTQYF
d_call: NA
clone_size: few
v_call: TRBV2
cdr3_length: 12
j_call: TRBJ2-3

cdr3_nt: TGTGCCAGCTCACCACCAGGGACAAAGAACTATGGCTACACCTTC
cdr3_aa: CASSPPGTKNYGYTF
d_call: NA
clone_size: NA
v_call: TRBV18
cdr3_length: 15
j_call: TRBJ1-2

cdr3_nt: TGTGCCAGCAGCCTTCAGGGCGTCCGCTCCTACGAGCAGTACTTC
cdr3_aa: CASSLQGVRSYEQYF
d_call: NA
clone_size: NA
v_call: TRBV27
cdr3_length: 15
j_call: TRBJ2-7

cdr3_nt: TGTGCCAGCAGCTTAGGGCGGGAGACGCCCTACGAGCAGTACTTC
cdr3_aa: CASSLGRETPYEQYF
d_call: TRBD2
clone_size: NA
v_call: TRBV7-3
cdr3_length: 15
j_call: TRBJ2-7

cdr3_nt: TGTGCCAGCAGCCAGGCGAGCTACAATCTCGTTAGGGCTTTCTTT
cdr3_aa: CASSQASYNLVRAFF
d_call: NA
clone_size: few
v_call: TRBV5-6
cdr3_length: 15
j_call: TRBJ1-1

cdr3_nt: TGTGCCAGTAGTATGGTACTAGCGGGGCAAGAGACCCAGTACTTC
cdr3_aa: CASSMVLAGQETQYF
d_call: TRBD2
clone_size: NA
v_call: TRBV19
cdr3_length: 15
j_call: TRBJ2-5

cdr3_nt: TGTGCCAGTAGTATCTCGGGGGTCTACGAGCAGTACTTC
cdr3_aa: CASSISGVYEQYF
d_call: NA
clone_size: few
v_call: TRBV19
cdr3_length: 13
j_call: TRBJ2-7

cdr3_nt: TGTGCCAGCAGGACAGGTTCCTCTGGAAACACCATATATTTT
cdr3_aa: CASRTGSSGNTIYF
d_call: NA
clone_size: NA
v_call: TRBV28
cdr3_length: 14
j_call: TRBJ1-3

cdr3_nt: TGTGCCATCAGTGCCGGGGACAGCTCCTACAATGAGCAGTTCTTC
cdr3_aa: CAISAGDSSYNEQFF
d_call: TRBD1
clone_size: NA
v_call: TRBV10-3
cdr3_length: 15
j_call: TRBJ2-1

cdr3_nt: TGTGCCAGCAGCTTGGGGCAGGGGCCGAATCAGCCCCAGCATTTT
cdr3_aa: CASSLGQGPNQPQHF
d_call: NA
clone_size: once
v_call: TRBV5-6
cdr3_length: 15
j_call: TRBJ1-5

cdr3_nt: TGTGCCAGCAGCATCCTAGCTGGCTCCTACAATGAGCAGTTCTTC
cdr3_aa: CASSILAGSYNEQFF
d_call: NA
clone_size: few
v_call: TRBV7-3
cdr3_length: 15
j_call: TRBJ2-1

cdr3_nt: TGTGCCAGCAGCTTACCCGGGACATCCAAGGGAGTTAATCAGCCCCAGCATTTT
cdr3_aa: CASSLPGTSKGVNQPQHF
d_call: NA
clone_size: once
v_call: TRBV7-2
cdr3_length: 18
j_call: TRBJ1-5

cdr3_nt: TGTGCCAGCAGCCAAGGACAAATCGGTACTGGAAACACCATATATTTT
cdr3_aa: CASSQGQIGTGNTIYF
d_call: NA
clone_size: few
v_call: TRBV4-2
cdr3_length: 16
j_call: TRBJ1-3

cdr3_nt: TGTGCCAGCAGCTTGCGAGGAACTGAAGCTTTCTTT
cdr3_aa: CASSLRGTEAFF
d_call: NA
clone_size: large
v_call: TRBV5-6
cdr3_length: 12
j_call: TRBJ1-1

cdr3_nt: TGTGCCAGCAGCGGGACTAGTCTCTACAATGAGCAGTTCTTC
cdr3_aa: CASSGTSLYNEQFF
d_call: TRBD2
clone_size: large
v_call: TRBV28
cdr3_length: 14
j_call: TRBJ2-1

cdr3_nt: TGTGCCAGCAGTTACCGGGACAGGGGGGGTGGCTACACCTTC
cdr3_aa: CASSYRDRGGGYTF
d_call: TRBD1
clone_size: few
v_call: TRBV28
cdr3_length: 14
j_call: TRBJ1-2

cdr3_nt: TGCGCCAGCAGCCTGGGCGCGGGGGCCCAAGAGACCCAGTACTTC
cdr3_aa: CASSLGAGAQETQYF
d_call: NA
clone_size: NA
v_call: TRBV4-1
cdr3_length: 15
j_call: TRBJ2-5

cdr3_nt: TGTGCCAGCAGCGTAGGCAGGGCAGCCTACAATGAGCAGTTCTTC
cdr3_aa: CASSVGRAAYNEQFF
d_call: NA
clone_size: once
v_call: TRBV9
cdr3_length: 15
j_call: TRBJ2-1

cdr3_nt: TGCGCCAGCAGCTTGGACACAGGCCCCTATGGCTACACCTTC
cdr3_aa: CASSLDTGPYGYTF
d_call: NA
clone_size: NA
v_call: TRBV5-1
cdr3_length: 14
j_call: TRBJ1-2

cdr3_nt: TGTGCCAGCAGCCGGGGGGGAGGGCGGAACGAGCAGTACTTC
cdr3_aa: CASSRGGGRNEQYF
d_call: TRBD2
clone_size: NA
v_call: TRBV11-2
cdr3_length: 14
j_call: TRBJ2-7

cdr3_nt: TGTGCCAGCAGTCCCACAGGGTACTATGGCTACACCTTC
cdr3_aa: CASSPTGYYGYTF
d_call: NA
clone_size: NA
v_call: TRBV28
cdr3_length: 13
j_call: TRBJ1-2

cdr3_nt: TGTGCCATCAGTGAGTCAGGGGGCACAGATACGCAGTATTTT
cdr3_aa: CAISESGGTDTQYF
d_call: NA
clone_size: NA
v_call: TRBV10-3
cdr3_length: 14
j_call: TRBJ2-3

cdr3_nt: TGCAGCGTTGTGAGGCCGGGGAACACTGAAGCTTTCTTT
cdr3_aa: CSVVRPGNTEAFF
d_call: NA
clone_size: NA
v_call: TRBV29-1
cdr3_length: 13
j_call: TRBJ1-1

cdr3_nt: TGTGCCAGCAGCCCAGGGGGGTTCGGCACTGAAGCTTTCTTT
cdr3_aa: CASSPGGFGTEAFF
d_call: TRBD1
clone_size: few
v_call: TRBV27
cdr3_length: 14
j_call: TRBJ1-1

cdr3_nt: TGTGCCAGCAGCGTACGGGACTTAGTGGGGAACACTGAAGCTTTCTTT
cdr3_aa: CASSVRDLVGNTEAFF
d_call: NA
clone_size: few
v_call: TRBV9
cdr3_length: 16
j_call: TRBJ1-1

cdr3_nt: TGCGCCAGCAGTCCGGGACTAGCGGGAGTAGATGAGCAGTTCTTC
cdr3_aa: CASSPGLAGVDEQFF
d_call: TRBD2
clone_size: NA
v_call: TRBV10-1
cdr3_length: 15
j_call: TRBJ2-1

cdr3_nt: TGTGCCAGCAGCTCCCCCACAGGCTCCTACGAGCAGTACTTC
cdr3_aa: CASSSPTGSYEQYF
d_call: NA
clone_size: NA
v_call: TRBV5-4
cdr3_length: 14
j_call: TRBJ2-7

cdr3_nt: TGTGCCAGCAGCCCATATGGCCTCAGCTACGAGCAGTACTTC
cdr3_aa: CASSPYGLSYEQYF
d_call: NA
clone_size: NA
v_call: TRBV5-8
cdr3_length: 14
j_call: TRBJ2-7

cdr3_nt: TGTGCCAGCAGCGAGCACGAGCGTTTGAGCACAGATACGCAGTATTTT
cdr3_aa: CASSEHERLSTDTQYF
d_call: NA
clone_size: NA
v_call: TRBV9
cdr3_length: 16
j_call: TRBJ2-3

cdr3_nt: TGCGCCAGCGCACACCCCGGACAGGGCTCCACCGGGGAGCTGTTTTTT
cdr3_aa: CASAHPGQGSTGELFF
d_call: TRBD1
clone_size: NA
v_call: TRBV5-1
cdr3_length: 16
j_call: TRBJ2-2